This T cell receptor (beta chain) was profiled in a study of a mutant IDH1 vaccine in newly diagnosed glioma. The wider study: With temozolomide cycles, or 4-6 weeks after radiotherapy alone, vaccination was started. Patients had received radiotherapy, temozolomide, or both previously, most receiving both.

Time point defined: week 47, end of study. The study gave 300 ug of mutant IDH1 20-mer peptide per vaccine dose, with topical imiquimod. In its sample, this clone was seen a few times. The antigen is unknown. Trimming removed 5 bases at V and 4 bases at J, with 21 bases between. The CDR3 totals 17 residues. Germline assignment: CDR1 SGHVS and CDR2 FQNEAQ. Using immunoSEQ multiplex PCR, the repertoire was profiled, and TCRdb retains in-frame clones only, with some absent. The table lists roughly 30,000 clones, more than 65% of them singletons. Whole-study findings and limits: Top-clonotype changes in peripheral T cells seemed unrelated to pseudoprogression. There were vaccine-induced immune responses in approximately 95% of the patients.

The gene calls are TRBV7-8 and TRBJ1-5; D gene ambiguous. This material consisted of PBMCs, taken from a glioma patient whose treatment included an IDH1 peptide vaccine. The clonotype comes from a man aged 25-45 years with glioma. The CDR3: CASSPTRRATPNQPQHF. The CDR3 region has the DNA TGTGCCAGCAGCCCGACCCGGCGGGCTACCCCTAATCAGCCCCAGCATTTT.